This T cell receptor (beta chain) emerged from a study of regulatory T cells in long-lasting Graves disease. CDR3 length equals 16 residues. With 3 bases removed from V and 2 bases from J, the gap between germline ends came to 14 bases. CDR1 is SGHKS, CDR2 YYEKEE, per germline (reference sequence). CDR3 regions were amplified by Arm-PCR using iRepertoire HTBI primers to build TCR beta libraries. TCRdb re-derived calls from the multiplex PCR reads in MiXCR, one entry per CDR3 protein. The top ten hold less than 9% of the sample, which has about 470,000 distinct CDR3 sequences, around 21% seen once. The time point is: persistent/refractory GD, antithyroid drugs over 5 years with positive TRAb. Following extraction of RNA from PBMCs, that RNA was used to make the TCR library.

Sequencing used peripheral blood mononuclear cells (PBMCs), obtained when the disease was refractory, from a patient treated with antithyroid drugs. This chain links TRBV5-5 with TRBJ2-2; D perhaps matches TRBD1 (5 bases). The sequence came from a female donor with Graves disease. This CDR3 reads CASSSRQKVNTGELFF. CDR3 DNA: TGTGCCAGCAGCTCTCGACAGAAAGTTAACACCGGGGAGCTGTTTTTT.